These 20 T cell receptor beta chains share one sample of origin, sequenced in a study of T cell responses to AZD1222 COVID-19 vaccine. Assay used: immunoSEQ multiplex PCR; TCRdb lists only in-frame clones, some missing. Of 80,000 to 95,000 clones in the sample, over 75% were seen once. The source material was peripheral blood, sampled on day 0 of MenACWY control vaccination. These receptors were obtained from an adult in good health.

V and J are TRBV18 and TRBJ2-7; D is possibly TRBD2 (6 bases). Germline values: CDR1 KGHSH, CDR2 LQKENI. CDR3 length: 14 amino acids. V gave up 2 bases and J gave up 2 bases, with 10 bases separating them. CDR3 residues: CASSPMRTTYEQYF. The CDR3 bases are TGTGCCAGCTCACCAATGAGGACTACCTACGAGCAGTACTTC.

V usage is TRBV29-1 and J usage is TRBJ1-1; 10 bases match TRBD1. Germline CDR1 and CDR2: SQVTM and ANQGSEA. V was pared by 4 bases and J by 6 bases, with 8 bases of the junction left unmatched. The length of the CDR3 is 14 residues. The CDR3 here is CSVAPGQGIAEAFF. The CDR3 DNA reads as TGCAGCGTTGCTCCGGGACAGGGGATTGCTGAAGCTTTCTTT.

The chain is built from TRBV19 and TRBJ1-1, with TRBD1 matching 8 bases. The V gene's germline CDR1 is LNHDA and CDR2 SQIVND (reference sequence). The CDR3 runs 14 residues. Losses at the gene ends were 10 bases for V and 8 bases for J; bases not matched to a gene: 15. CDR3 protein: CATGDRGLSIEAFF. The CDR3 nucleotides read TGTGCCACCGGAGACAGGGGACTTTCAATCGAAGCTTTCTTT.

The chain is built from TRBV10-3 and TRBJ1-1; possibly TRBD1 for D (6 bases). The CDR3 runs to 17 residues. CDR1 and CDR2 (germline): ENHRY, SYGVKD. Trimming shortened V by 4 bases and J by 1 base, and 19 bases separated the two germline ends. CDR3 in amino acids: CAISAEGGGVGNTEAFF. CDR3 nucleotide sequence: TGTGCCATCAGTGCCGAGGGAGGGGGAGTAGGGAACACTGAAGCTTTCTTT.

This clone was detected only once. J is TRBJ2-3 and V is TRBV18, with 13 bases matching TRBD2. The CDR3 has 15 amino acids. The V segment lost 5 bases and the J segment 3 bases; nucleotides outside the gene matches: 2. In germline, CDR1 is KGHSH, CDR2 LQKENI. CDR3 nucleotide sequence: TGTGCCAGCTCAACGGGACTAGCGGGGACAGATACGCAGTATTTT. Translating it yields CASSTGLAGTDTQYF.

CDR3 region: CASSWAGPSTDTQYF. The CDR3 nucleotides are TGTGCCAGCAGTTGGGCGGGACCGAGCACAGATACGCAGTATTTT. The chain is built from TRBV27 and TRBJ2-3; D is perhaps TRBD2 (6 bases). The CDR3 totals 15 residues. Germline V CDR1 and CDR2: MNHEY, SMNVEV (reference sequence). V was cut by 4 bases and J by 0 bases, with 11 bases left in between.

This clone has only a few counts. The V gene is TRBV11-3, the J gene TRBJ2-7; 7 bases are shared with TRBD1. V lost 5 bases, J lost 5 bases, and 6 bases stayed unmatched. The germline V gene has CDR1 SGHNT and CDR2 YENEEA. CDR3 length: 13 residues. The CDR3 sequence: CASSLLQGNEQYF. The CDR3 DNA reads TGTGCCAGCAGCCTACTACAGGGGAACGAGCAGTACTTC.

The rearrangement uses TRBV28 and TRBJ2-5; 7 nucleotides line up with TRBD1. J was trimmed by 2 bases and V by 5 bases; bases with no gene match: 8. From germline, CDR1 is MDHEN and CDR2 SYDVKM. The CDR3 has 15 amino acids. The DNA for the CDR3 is TGTGCCAGCAGTCGACCCGGGACAGTTCAAGAGACCCAGTACTTC. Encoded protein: CASSRPGTVQETQYF. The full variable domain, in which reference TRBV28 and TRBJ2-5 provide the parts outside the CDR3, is DVKVTQSSRYLVKRTGEKVFLECVQDMDHENMFWYRQDPGLGLRLIYFSYDVKMKEKGDIPEGYSVSREKKERFSLILESASTNQTSMYLCASSRPGTVQETQYFGPGTRLLVL.

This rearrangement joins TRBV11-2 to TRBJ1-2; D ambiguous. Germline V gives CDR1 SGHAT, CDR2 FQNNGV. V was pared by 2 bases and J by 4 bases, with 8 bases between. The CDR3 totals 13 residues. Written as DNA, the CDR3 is TGTGCCAGCAGCTTATATGGGTTCTATGGCTACACCTTC. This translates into CASSLYGFYGYTF.

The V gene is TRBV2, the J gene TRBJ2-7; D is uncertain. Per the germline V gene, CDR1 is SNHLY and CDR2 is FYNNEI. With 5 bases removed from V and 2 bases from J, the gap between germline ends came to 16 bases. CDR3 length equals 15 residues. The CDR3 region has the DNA TGTGCCAGCAGTAGTGAAAGCTTAACCCCCTACGAGCAGTACTTC. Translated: CASSSESLTPYEQYF. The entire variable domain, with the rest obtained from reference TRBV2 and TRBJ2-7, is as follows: EPEVTQTPSHQVTQMGQEVILRCVPISNHLYFYWYRQILGQKVEFLVSFYNNEISEKSEIFDDQFSVERPDGSNFTLKIRSTKLEDSAMYFCASSSESLTPYEQYFGPGTRLTVT.

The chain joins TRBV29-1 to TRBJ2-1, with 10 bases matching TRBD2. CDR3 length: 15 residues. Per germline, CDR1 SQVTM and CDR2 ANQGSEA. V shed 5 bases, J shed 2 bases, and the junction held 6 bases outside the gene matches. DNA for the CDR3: TGCAGCGTTTCCGCACTAGCGGGACCCTACAATGAGCAGTTCTTC. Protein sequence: CSVSALAGPYNEQFF.

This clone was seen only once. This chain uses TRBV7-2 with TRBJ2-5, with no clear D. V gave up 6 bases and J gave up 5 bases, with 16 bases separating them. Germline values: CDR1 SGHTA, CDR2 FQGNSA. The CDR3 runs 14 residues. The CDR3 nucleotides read TGTGCCAGCAGTTCGACCGTAGGCCATGAGACCCAGTACTTC. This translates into CASSSTVGHETQYF.

The CDR3 nucleotides read TGTGCCAGCACCCGTCATATGGGGGGTTCCTACGAGCAGTACTTC. Its translation: CASTRHMGGSYEQYF. J is TRBJ2-7 and V is TRBV28, with a tentative D call TRBD2 (6 bases). CDR1 is MDHEN, CDR2 SYDVKM, per germline. V was shortened by 7 bases and J by 1 base, with 17 bases between the two germline ends. The CDR3 is made up of 15 amino acids.

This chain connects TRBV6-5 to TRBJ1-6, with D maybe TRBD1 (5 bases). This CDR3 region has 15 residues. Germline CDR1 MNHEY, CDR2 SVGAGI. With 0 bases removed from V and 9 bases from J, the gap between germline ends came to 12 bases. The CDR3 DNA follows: TGTGCCAGCAGTTACTCGAGGACAAATGGTTCACCCCTCCACTTT. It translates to CASSYSRTNGSPLHF.

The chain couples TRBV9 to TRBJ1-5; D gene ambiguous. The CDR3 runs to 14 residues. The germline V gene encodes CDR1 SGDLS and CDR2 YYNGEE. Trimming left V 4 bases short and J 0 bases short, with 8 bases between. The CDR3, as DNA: TGTGCCAGCAGCCCCGACCATAGCAATCAGCCCCAGCATTTT. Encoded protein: CASSPDHSNQPQHF.

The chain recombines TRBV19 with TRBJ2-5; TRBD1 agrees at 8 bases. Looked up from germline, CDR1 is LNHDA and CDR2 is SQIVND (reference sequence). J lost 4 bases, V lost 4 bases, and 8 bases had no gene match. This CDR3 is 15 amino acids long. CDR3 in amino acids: CASSRTLDRAETQYF. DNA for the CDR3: TGTGCCAGTAGTAGAACTCTGGACAGGGCAGAGACCCAGTACTTC.

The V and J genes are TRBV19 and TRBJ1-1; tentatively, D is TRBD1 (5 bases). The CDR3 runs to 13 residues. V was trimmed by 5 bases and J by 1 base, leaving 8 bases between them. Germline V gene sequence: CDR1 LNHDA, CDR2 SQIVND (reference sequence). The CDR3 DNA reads TGTGCCAGTAGTCGCACAGGGAACACTGAAGCTTTCTTT. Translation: CASSRTGNTEAFF. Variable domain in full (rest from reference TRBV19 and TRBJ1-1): DGGITQSPKYLFRKEGQNVTLSCEQNLNHDAMYWYRQDPGQGLRLIYYSQIVNDFQKGDIAEGYSVSREKKESFPLTVTSAQKNPTAFYLCASSRTGNTEAFFGQGTRLTVV.

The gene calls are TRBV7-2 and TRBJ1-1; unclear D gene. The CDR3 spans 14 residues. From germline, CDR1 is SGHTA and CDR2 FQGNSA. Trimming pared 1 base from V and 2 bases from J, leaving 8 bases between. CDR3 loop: CASSLGPLNTEAFF. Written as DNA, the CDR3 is TGTGCCAGCAGCTTAGGGCCCCTTAACACTGAAGCTTTCTTT. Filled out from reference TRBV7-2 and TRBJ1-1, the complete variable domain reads GAGVSQSPSNKVTEKGKDVELRCDPISGHTALYWYRQSLGQGLEFLIYFQGNSAPDKSGLPSDRFSAERTGGSVSTLTIQRTQQEDSAVYLCASSLGPLNTEAFFGQGTRLTVV.

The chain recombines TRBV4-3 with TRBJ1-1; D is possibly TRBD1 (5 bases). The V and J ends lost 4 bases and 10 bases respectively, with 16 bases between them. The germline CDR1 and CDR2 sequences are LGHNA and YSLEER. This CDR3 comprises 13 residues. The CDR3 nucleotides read TGCGCCAGCAGCCCCTCGGGAGGGGCGCGAGCTTTCTTT. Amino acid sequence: CASSPSGGARAFF.

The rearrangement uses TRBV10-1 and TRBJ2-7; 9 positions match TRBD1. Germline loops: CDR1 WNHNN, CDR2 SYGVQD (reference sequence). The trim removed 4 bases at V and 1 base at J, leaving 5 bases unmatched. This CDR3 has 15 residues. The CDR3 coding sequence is TGCGCCAGCAGTGGACCGGGACAGGGTTCCTACGAGCAGTACTTC. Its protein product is CASSGPGQGSYEQYF.